This entry describes one TCR beta chain. Its antigen is currently not known. The sample holds no much larger clone one base away, and base qualities are not on file. As encoded in the germline V gene, CDR1 is SGHDT while CDR2 is YYEEEE. The CDR3 goes from the cysteine to the phenylalanine over 11 residues. Kept here is only the CDR3 DNA, which spans 33 bases and is read in frame from base 1. V and J lose 0 bases and 11 bases, and a span of 8 bases separates them. This sample stems from a study of shared clonotypes between healthy human individuals (dated by TCRdb to 2018 to 2021). In terms of the full investigation: The cohort comprised a couple of women and a few men aged 18 to 49 years. For each donor, three plates each were used for CD4 naive and CD4 memory, two plates were used for CD8 naive, and one plate was used for CD8 memory. To estimate repertoire size and how much clonotype sharing occurs between individuals, the study deeply sequenced the blood TCR repertoires of several healthy adults. To increase sequencing depth and limit assay-specific biases, TCR repertoire library preparation and sequencing were carried out by different laboratories using diverse techniques. Between about 0.94 and 10 billion PBMCs per donor were obtained by leukapheresis. The research as a whole found: Sampling was restricted to blood, and TCR repertoires in tissues likely differ from the TCR repertoires found in blood. Larger estimated clonotype richness was generally found for naive subsets than for memory subsets. Incomplete sequencing was indicated by rarefaction of sorted-subset datasets, despite the large sequencing depth. Compared with non-shared clonotypes, the clonotypes found in all four sorted-subset donors had higher generation probabilities. The small number of donors limited the genetic and exposure-history diversity represented. About 4.5% of naive CD4, 3.5% of naive CD8, roughly 2.4% of memory CD4, and about 0.4% of memory CD8 clonotypes were shared across four donors. Pairwise subsampling led to the expectation that sequencing depth would affect the degree of clonotype sharing among donors.

Using the deep immunoSEQ assay, multiplex PCR amplified TCR CDR3 regions from genomic DNA. Genomic DNA extracted from each cell subset was distributed evenly over all wells of several immunoSEQ 96-well plates, and each plate served as one replicate. For sorted subsets, each replicate PCR was loaded with approximately 200 ng genomic DNA, equivalent to approximately 27,000 T cell genomes. Purified libraries were measured with a Qubit 3.0 fluorometer, size-checked on a Bioanalyzer 2100, and measured again with the KAPA Library Quantification kit. A separate single-read 150-cycle Illumina NextSeq 550 flow cell was used to sequence each immunoSEQ 96-well plate. The paper's data handling went like this. Because the immunoSEQ output held only junctional sequences and lacked quality scores, the filtering could not match the filtering applied to full-length reads. Sequences were annotated with PyIR, a Python wrapper for IgBLAST v1.9, using IMGT germline references to assign V/J genes and CDR3. Reads with weak V/J assignments (E-value above 1e-6), missing CDR3, stop codons, out-of-frame junctions, or ambiguous translated residues were removed. A V3J clonotype was defined by an identical inferred V gene, J gene, and CDR3 amino acid sequence. The percentage overlap between two repertoires was calculated by dividing the number of shared unique clonotypes by the size of the smaller repertoire. RTK rarefaction, the Chao1 estimator, and Recon v2.1 estimates of unobserved clonotypes were used to assess repertoire richness. Generation probabilities for all TCRbeta clonotypes obtained by the gDNA method from several donors were computed using OLGA. In its TCRdb copy, this immuneACCESS table keeps in-frame sequences only and misses some clones. Where compared with another copy, unresolved V genes explain less than half of these, and the others have no known cause. Clone size and the V and J calls come from that table; the DNA yielded D and trimming. Present in this sample are about 680,000 clones, roughly nine tenths of which were seen just once. About a quarter of the sample is taken by the ten largest.

For the CD8 naive samples, CD45RO-negative cells were positively selected for CCR7, yielding a CD45RA+CCR7+ population from which TemRA cells were excluded. Healthy HIV-negative adults with no recently reported acute infections or vaccinations were included as donors. Every donor was a Caucasian adult living in Nashville, Tennessee, USA. Blood was collected by leukapheresis, and PBMCs were isolated by Ficoll-Histopaque density gradient centrifugation and then cryopreserved in liquid nitrogen vapor phase. Purity and quantity of every magnetically sorted T cell population were checked by analytical flow cytometry. Genomic DNA was isolated from every sorted fraction and measured by UV absorbance on a Nanodrop 2000c.

This clonotype was sampled from a man in his thirties or forties in good health. The receptor chain draws on TRBV5-6 and TRBJ1-1; no confident D gene assignment can be made. The sequencing input was naive CD8+ T cells sorted from blood. The label giving this sample's cell subset or site can be read as: CD45RA+CCR7+. The CDR3 reads CASSLEGAAFF. The nucleotide sequence reads as follows: TGTGCCAGCAGCTTGGAAGGCGCGGCTTTCTTT.